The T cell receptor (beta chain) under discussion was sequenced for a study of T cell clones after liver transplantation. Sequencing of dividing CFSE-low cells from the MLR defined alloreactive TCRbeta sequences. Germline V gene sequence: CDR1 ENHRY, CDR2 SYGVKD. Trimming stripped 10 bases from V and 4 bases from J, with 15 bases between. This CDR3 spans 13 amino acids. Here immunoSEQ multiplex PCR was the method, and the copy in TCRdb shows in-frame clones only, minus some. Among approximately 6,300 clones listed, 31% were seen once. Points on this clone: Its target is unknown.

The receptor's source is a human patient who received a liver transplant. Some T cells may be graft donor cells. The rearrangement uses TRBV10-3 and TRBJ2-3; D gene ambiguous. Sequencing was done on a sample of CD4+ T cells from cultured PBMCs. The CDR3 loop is CASLPTGADTQYF. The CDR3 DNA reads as TGTGCCAGCCTTCCCACGGGTGCAGATACGCAGTATTTT.